This T cell receptor beta chain was sequenced during a study of T-cell memory formation after mild COVID-19. Study background: The study found TCR clusters largely donor specific. Whole-study results and caveats: Whether day 37 second-wave clones are SARS-CoV-2-specific was not confirmed.

For this clonotype: Its specificity is not known.

This CDR3 contains 18 residues. The J segment lost 0 bases and the V segment lost 1 base, leaving 5 bases of the junction unmatched. The germline V gene encodes CDR1 SGHTA and CDR2 FQGTGA. It was 5'RACE with constant-segment primers that produced the TCR alpha and TCR beta cDNA libraries, which carried sample barcodes and UMIs. Each CDR3 protein is one row after TCRdb ran MiXCR on the 5' RACE reads. The table records 450,000 or so distinct CDR3 sequences, roughly 23% of them present only once. V usage is TRBV7-3 and J usage is TRBJ2-6; TRBD2 matches 8 bases. This TCR came from an adult woman who had mild COVID-19 (a few samples of this study predate the infection). Cell type and time point are not known. Sequencing was carried out using PBMCs or a T cell subset sorted from them (not recorded which). CDR3 coding DNA: TGTGCCAGCAGCTTAAGCGGGGGGCTCGACTCTGGGGCCAACGTCCTGACTTTC. Protein sequence: CASSLSGGLDSGANVLTF.